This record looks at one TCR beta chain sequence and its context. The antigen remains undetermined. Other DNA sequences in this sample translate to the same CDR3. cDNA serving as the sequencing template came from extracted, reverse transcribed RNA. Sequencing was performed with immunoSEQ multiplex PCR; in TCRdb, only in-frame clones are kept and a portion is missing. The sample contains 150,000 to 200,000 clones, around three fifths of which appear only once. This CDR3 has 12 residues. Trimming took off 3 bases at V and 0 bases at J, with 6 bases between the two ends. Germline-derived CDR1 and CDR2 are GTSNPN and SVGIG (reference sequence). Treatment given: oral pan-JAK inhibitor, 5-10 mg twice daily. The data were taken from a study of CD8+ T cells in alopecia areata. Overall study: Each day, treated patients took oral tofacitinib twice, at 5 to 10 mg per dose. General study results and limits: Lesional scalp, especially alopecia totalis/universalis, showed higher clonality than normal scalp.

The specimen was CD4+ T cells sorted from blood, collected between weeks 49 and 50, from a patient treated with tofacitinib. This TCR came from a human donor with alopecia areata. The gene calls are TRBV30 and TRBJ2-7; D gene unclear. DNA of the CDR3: TGTGCCTGGAGCAGGTCCTCCTACGAGCAGTACTTC. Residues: CAWSRSSYEQYF.